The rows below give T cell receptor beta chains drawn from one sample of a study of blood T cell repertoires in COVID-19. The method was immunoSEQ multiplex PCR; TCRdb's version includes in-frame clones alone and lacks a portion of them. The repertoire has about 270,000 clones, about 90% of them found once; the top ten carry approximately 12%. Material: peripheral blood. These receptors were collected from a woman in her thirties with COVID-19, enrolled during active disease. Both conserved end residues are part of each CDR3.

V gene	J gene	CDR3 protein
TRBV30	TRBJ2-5	CAWSETGGGETQYF
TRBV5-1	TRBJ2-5	CASSFHPGETQYF
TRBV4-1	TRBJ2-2	CASSKDRIDTGELFF
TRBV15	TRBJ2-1	CATSRGLAGANEQFF
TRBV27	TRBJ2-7	CASSLTSRSYEQYF
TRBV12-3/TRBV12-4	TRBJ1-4	CASSLGEAEKLLF
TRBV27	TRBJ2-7	CASSLLTGALEQYF
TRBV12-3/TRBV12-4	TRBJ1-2	CASSPTEYGYTF
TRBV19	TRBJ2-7	CASSSGGPTYEQYF
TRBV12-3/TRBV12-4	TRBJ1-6	CASSPGSRAPLHF
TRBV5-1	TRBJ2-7	CASSLVAGEYEQYF
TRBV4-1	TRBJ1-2	CASSQETGDAGYTF
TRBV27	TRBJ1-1	CASTETGGLTEAFF
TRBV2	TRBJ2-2	CASSGQSIGELFF
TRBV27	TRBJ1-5	CASSFTGAGQPQHF
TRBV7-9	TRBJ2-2	CASSFPGSPRELFF
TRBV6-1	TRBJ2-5	CASSEGLSGAETQYF